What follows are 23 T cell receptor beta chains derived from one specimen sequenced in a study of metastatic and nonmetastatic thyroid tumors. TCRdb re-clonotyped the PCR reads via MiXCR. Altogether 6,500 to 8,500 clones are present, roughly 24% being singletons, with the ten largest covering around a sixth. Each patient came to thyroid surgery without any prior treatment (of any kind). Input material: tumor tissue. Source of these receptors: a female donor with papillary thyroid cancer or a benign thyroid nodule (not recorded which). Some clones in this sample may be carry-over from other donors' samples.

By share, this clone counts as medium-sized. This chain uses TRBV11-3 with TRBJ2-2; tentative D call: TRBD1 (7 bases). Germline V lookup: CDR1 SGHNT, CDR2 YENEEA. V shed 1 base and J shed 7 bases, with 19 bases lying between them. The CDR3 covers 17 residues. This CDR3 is CASSLGQGGIFGGELFF. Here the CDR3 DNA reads TGTGCCAGCAGCTTAGGACAGGGAGGCATCTTTGGCGGGGAGCTGTTTTTT. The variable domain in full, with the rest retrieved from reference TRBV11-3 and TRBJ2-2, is EAGVVQSPRYKIIEKKQPVAFWCNPISGHNTLYWYLQNLGQGPELLIRYENEEAVDDSQLPKDRFSAERLKGVDSTLKIQPAELGDSAVYLCASSLGQGGIFGGELFFGEGSRLTVL.

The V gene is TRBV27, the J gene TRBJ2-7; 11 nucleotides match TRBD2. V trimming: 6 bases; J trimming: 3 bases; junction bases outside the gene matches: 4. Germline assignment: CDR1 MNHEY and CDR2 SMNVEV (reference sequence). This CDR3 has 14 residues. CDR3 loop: CASSLAGGYYEQYF. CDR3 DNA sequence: TGTGCCAGCAGCTTAGCGGGGGGGTACTACGAGCAGTACTTC.

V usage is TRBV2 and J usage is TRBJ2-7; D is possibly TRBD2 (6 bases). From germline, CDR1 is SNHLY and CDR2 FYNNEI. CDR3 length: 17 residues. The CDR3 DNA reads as TGTGGGTGGTGTGTTAACTTGCACCGGGGAGGTGACTACGAGCAGTACTTC. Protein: CGWCVNLHRGGDYEQYF.

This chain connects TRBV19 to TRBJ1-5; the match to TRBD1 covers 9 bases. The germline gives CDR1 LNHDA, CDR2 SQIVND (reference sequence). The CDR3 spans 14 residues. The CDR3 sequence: CDSRGQGDNQPQHF. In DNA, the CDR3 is TGTGACAGCCGGGGACAGGGTGATAATCAGCCCCAGCATTTT.

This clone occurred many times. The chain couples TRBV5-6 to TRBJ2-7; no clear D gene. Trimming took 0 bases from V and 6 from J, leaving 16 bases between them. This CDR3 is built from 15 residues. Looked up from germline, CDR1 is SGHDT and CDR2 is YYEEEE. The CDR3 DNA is TGTGCCAGCAGCTTGGTATCTGCTTCCAAGCGCGAGCAGTACTTC. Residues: CASSLVSASKREQYF.

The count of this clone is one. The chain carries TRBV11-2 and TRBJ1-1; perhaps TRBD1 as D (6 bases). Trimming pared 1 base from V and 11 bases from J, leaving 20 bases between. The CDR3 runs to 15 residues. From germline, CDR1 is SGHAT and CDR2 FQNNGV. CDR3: CASSLVRRGKLQAFF. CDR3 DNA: TGTGCCAGCAGCTTAGTACGCAGGGGAAAACTACAGGCTTTCTTT.

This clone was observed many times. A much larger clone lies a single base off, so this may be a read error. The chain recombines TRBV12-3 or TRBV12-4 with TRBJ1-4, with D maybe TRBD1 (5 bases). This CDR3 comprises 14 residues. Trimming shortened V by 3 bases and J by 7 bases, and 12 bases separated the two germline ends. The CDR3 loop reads CASSFGAGSEKLFF. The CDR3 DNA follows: TGTGCCAGCAGTTTCGGGGCAGGGAGTGAAAAACTGTTTTTT.

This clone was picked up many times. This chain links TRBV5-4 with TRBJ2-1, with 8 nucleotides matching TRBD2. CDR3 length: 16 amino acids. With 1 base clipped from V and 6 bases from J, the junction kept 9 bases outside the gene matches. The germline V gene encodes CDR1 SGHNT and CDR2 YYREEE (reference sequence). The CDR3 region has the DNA TGTGCCAGCAGCTTGCCGGGACTAGTGGTTACCAATGAGCAGTTCTTC. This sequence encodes CASSLPGLVVTNEQFF.

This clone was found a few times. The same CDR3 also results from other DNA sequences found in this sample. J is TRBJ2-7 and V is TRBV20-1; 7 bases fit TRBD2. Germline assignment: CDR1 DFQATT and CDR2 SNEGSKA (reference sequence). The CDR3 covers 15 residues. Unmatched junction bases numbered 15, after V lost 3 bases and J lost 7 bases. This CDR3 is CSASRGGGGLGEQYF. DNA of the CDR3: TGCAGTGCTAGCCGCGGTGGGGGAGGGCTCGGGGAGCAGTACTTC.

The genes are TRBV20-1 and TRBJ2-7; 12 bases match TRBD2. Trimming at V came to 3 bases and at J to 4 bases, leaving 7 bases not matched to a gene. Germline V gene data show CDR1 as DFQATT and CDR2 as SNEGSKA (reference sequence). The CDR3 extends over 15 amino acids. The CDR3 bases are TGCAGTGCTAGTGCCGGGACTAGCGGGCGATACGAGCAGTACTTC. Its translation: CSASAGTSGRYEQYF.

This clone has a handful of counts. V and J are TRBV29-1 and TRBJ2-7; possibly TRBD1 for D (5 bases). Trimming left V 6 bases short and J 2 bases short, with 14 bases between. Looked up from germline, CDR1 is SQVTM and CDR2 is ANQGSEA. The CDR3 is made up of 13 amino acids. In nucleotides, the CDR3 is TGCAGCGTGTCCCCAGGGTCAACCTACGAGCAGTACTTC. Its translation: CSVSPGSTYEQYF.

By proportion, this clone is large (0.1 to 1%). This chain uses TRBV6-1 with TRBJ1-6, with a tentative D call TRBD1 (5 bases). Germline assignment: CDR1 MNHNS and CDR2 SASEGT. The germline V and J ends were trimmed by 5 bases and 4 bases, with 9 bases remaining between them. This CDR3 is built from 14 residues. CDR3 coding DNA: TGTGCCAGCAGTCCGGGACGATATAATTCACCCCTCCACTTT. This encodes CASSPGRYNSPLHF.

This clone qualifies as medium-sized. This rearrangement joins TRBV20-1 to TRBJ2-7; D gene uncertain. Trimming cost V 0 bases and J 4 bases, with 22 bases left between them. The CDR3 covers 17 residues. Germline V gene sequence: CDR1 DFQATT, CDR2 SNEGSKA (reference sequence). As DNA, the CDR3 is TGCAGTGCTAGAGATCCTAGGGCGGCAGTAAAGCATTACGAGCAGTACTTC. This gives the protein CSARDPRAAVKHYEQYF.

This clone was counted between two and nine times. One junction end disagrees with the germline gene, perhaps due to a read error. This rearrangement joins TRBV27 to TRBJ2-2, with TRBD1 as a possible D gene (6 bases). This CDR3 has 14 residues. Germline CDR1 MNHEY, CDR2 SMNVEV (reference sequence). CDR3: CASSFTGYTWELFF. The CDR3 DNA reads TGTGCCAGCAGCTTTACAGGGTACACCTGGGAGCTGTTCTTT.

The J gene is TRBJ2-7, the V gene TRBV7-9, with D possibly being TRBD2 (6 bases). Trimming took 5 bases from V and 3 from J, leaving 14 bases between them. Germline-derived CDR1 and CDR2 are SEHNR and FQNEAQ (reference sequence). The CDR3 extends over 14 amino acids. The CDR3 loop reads CASSPAGYNYEQYF. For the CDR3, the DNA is TGTGCCAGCAGCCCTGCGGGATACAACTACGAGCAGTACTTC.

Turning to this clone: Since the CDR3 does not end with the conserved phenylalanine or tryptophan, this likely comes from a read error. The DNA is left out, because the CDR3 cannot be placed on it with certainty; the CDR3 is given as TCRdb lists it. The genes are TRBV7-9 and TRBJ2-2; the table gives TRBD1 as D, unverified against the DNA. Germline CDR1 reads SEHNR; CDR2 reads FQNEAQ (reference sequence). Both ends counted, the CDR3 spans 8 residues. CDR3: CASSRDRG.

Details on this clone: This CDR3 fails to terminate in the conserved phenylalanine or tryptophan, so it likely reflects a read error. CDR3 sequence reads: CSARDDRGLLSYEQFC. The CDR3 bases are TGCAGTGCTAGAGATGACAGGGGGTTATTATCCTACGAGCAGTTCTGC. The chain joins TRBV20-1 to TRBJ2-7; 9 bases line up with TRBD1. The J call may be incorrect, as the DNA end agrees better with TRBJ2-1. The germline V gene has CDR1 DFQATT and CDR2 SNEGSKA (reference sequence). The CDR3 spans 16 residues.

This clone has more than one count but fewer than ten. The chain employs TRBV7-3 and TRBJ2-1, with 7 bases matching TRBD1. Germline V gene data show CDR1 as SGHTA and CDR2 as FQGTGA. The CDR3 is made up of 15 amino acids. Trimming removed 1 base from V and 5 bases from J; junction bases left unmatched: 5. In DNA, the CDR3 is TGTGCCAGCAGCTTAAGACAGGGAACCCACAATGAGCAGTTCTTC. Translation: CASSLRQGTHNEQFF.

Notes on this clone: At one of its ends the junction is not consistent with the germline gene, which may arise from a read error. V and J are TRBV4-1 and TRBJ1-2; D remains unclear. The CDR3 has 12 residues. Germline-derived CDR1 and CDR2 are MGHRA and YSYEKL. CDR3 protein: CAGSPGGGGYTF. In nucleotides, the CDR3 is TGCGCCGGCAGTCCGGGTGGAGGAGGCTACACCTTC.

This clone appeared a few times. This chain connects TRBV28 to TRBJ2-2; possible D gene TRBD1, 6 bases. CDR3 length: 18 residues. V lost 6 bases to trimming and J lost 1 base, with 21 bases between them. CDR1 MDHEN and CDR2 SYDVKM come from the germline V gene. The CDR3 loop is CASRPIKMDRGNTGELFF. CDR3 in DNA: TGTGCCAGCAGACCCATCAAAATGGACAGAGGGAACACCGGGGAGCTGTTTTTT.

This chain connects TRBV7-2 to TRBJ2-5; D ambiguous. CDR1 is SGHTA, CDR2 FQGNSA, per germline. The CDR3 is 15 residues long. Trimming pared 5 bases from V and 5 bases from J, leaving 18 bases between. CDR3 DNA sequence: TGTGCCAGCAGCCGAATTACGCAGACGTTGGAGACCCAGTACTTC. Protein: CASSRITQTLETQYF.

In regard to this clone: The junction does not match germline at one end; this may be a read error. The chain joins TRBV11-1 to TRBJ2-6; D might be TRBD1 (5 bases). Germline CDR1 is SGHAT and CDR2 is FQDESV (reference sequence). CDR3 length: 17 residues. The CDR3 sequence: CTSSLGAKVSGANVLTF. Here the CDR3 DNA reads TGTACCAGCAGCCTAGGGGCAAAGGTCTCTGGGGCCAACGTCCTGACTTTC.

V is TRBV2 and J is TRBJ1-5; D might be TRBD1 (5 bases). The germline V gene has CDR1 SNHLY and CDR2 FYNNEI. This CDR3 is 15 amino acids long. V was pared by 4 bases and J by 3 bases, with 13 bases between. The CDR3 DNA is TGTGCCAGCAGTGCGTTAGGGGTCGTCAATCAGCCCCAGCATTTT. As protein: CASSALGVVNQPQHF.